This T cell receptor beta chain originates from a study of spatial heterogeneity in lung cancer. Time point reported: sample taken at primary tumor resection. The study sequenced unsorted whole RNA from tumor, nontumor lung or frozen PBMC. This clonotype has a handful of counts. Each CDR3 protein is one row after TCRdb ran MiXCR on the 5' RACE reads. This table holds about 50,000 distinct CDR3 sequences, about 7.6% found once. This sample comprised PBMCs, obtained at surgery. The sequence derives from a female donor with early-stage non-small cell lung cancer.

CDR3 protein: CASSQGRGGGRNEQFF. The CDR3 region has the DNA TGCGCCAGCAGCCAAGGGAGGGGCGGGGGGAGGAATGAGCAGTTCTTC. The rearrangement joins TRBV4-3 to TRBJ2-1; 8 nucleotides match TRBD2. V shed 1 base and J 7 bases; nucleotides not matched to a gene: 9. The CDR3 is 16 amino acids. Per the germline V gene, CDR1 is LGHNA and CDR2 is YSLEER.